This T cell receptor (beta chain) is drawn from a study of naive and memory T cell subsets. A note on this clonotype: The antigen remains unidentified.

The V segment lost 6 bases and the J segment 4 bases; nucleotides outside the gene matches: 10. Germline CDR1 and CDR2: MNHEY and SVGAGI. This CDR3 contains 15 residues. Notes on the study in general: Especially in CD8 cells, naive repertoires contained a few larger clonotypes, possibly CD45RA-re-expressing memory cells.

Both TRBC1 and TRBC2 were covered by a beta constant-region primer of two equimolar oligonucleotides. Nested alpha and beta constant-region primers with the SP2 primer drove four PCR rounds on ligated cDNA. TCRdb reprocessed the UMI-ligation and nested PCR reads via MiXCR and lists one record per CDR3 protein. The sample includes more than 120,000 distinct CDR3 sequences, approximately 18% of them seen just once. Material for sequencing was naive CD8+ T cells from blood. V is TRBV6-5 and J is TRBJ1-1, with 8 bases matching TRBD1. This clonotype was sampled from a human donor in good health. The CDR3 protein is CASSPTGGWGTEAFF. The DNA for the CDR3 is TGTGCCAGCAGCCCTACAGGGGGTTGGGGCACTGAAGCTTTCTTT.